This passage covers 8 T cell receptor beta chains from one sample sequenced in a study of patients and donors after allogeneic stem cell transplantation. TCRdb reanalysed the RT-PCR reads using MiXCR and keeps one entry per CDR3 protein. The data show 900,000 to 1,000,000 distinct CDR3 sequences, with about a sixth seen just once and around 6% held by the top ten. The sample consisted of blood, either unsorted or a sorted T cell fraction (not recorded which). These receptor sequences come from a human donor who was either an allogeneic HSCT recipient or a stem cell or donor lymphocyte infusion donor (not recorded which). It is not recorded whose cells these are; they may come from a transplant donor.

The gene calls are TRBV7-3 and TRBJ2-6; the D call may be TRBD1 or TRBD2 (5 bases each). This CDR3 has 18 amino acids. V was clipped by 2 bases and J by 2 bases, with 16 bases between them. Germline assignment: CDR1 SGHTA and CDR2 FQGTGA. Written as DNA, the CDR3 is TGTGCCAGCAGCTTACTGGGACGCACGACTACTGGGGCCAACGTCCTGACTTTC. Its translation: CASSLLGRTTTGANVLTF.

A few counts support this clonotype. The V and J genes are TRBV9 and TRBJ2-7; tentatively, D is TRBD2 (6 bases). Germline values: CDR1 SGDLS, CDR2 YYNGEE. Trimming took 0 bases from V and 5 from J, leaving 6 bases between them. The CDR3 is 12 residues long. CDR3 region: CASSVGEDEQYF. The CDR3 region has the DNA TGTGCCAGCAGCGTAGGGGAGGACGAGCAGTACTTC.

This clonotype was counted ten times or more. The chain uses TRBV5-1 and TRBJ2-2; D is perhaps TRBD1 (6 bases). CDR1 and CDR2 (germline): SGHRS, YFSETQ. V was trimmed by 8 bases and J by 5 bases, leaving 16 bases between them. CDR3 length equals 14 residues. Here the CDR3 reads CASRQAILTGELFF. The CDR3 region has the DNA TGCGCCAGTAGACAGGCTATTTTGACCGGGGAGCTGTTTTTT.

The V and J genes are TRBV3-1 and TRBJ2-1, with 11 bases identical to TRBD2. Germline V gene lookup returns CDR1 LGHDT and CDR2 YNNKEL (reference sequence). The length of the CDR3 is 14 residues. J gave up 15 bases and V 0 bases, and 7 bases lay outside the gene matches. As DNA, the CDR3 is TGTGCCAGCAGCCAAGAAGAACTAGCGGGAGCACCGTTCTTC. The encoded protein is CASSQEELAGAPFF.

The table lists this clonotype with a few counts. This sequence joins TRBV7-9 and TRBJ2-1; D is ambiguous. The CDR3 sequence is 13 residues long. The V gene lost 4 bases and the J gene lost 5 bases, with 9 bases spanning the gap. Germline-derived CDR1 and CDR2 are SEHNR and FQNEAQ (reference sequence). The CDR3 sequence is CASSSPPHNEQFF. The CDR3 nucleotides are TGTGCCAGCAGCTCCCCCCCACACAATGAGCAGTTCTTC.

This clonotype has only a few counts. CDR3 sequence (DNA): TGTGCCAGCAGCCCAGGGACAGGGTTAGGCACTGAAGCTTTCTTT. Amino acid sequence: CASSPGTGLGTEAFF. This chain connects TRBV7-9 to TRBJ1-1; 9 bases match TRBD1. The V gene's germline CDR1 is SEHNR and CDR2 FQNEAQ (reference sequence). The CDR3 consists of 15 residues. The V and J ends lost 5 bases and 4 bases, in that order; junction bases with no gene match: 8.

The chain recombines TRBV12-3 or TRBV12-4 with TRBJ2-7, with no clear D. The V and J ends lost 1 base and 6 bases respectively, with 19 bases between them. This CDR3 is built from 16 residues. Written as DNA, the CDR3 is TGTGCCAGCAGTTTAGGCACAAACGCACCCTTTGGCGAGCAGTACTTC. It encodes CASSLGTNAPFGEQYF.

This clonotype was recorded a few times. This rearrangement joins TRBV20-1 to TRBJ1-1; D not resolved. From germline, CDR1 is DFQATT and CDR2 SNEGSKA (reference sequence). Trimming shortened V by 2 bases and J by 6 bases, and 13 bases separated the two germline ends. The CDR3 has 13 amino acids. For the CDR3, the DNA is TGCAGTGCTAGACCGACCCGGGTGGCTGAAGCTTTCTTT. It specifies CSARPTRVAEAFF.